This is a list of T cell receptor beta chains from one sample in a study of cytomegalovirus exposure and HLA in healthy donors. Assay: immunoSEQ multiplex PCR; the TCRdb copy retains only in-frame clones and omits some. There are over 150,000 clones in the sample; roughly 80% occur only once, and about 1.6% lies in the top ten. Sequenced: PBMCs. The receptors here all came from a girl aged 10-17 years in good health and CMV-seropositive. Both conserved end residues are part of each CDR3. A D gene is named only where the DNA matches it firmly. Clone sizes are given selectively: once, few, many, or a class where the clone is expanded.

TGCGCCAGCAGTGAGTCGAATCAACTCTCGGATGGCTACACCTTC | CASSESNQLSDGYTF | . | TRBJ1-2 | TRBV10-2 | .
TGTGCCAGCAGTTACTGGACAGGGGACACTGAAGCTTTCTTT | CASSYWTGDTEAFF | TRBD1 | TRBJ1-1 | TRBV6-6 | once
TGTGCCAGCAGTTTACGCTTCGGGACTACCCGAAGGAATACGCAGTATTTT | CASSLRFGTTRRNTQYF | TRBD2 | TRBJ2-3 | TRBV28 | .
TGTGCCTGGAGTCCAGACCTTATACAGGGGGCCTCGCGGGGCTACACCTTC | CAWSPDLIQGASRGYTF | TRBD1 | TRBJ1-2 | TRBV30 | .
TGCGCCAGCAGCCGACAGGGATCTGGCGATACGCAGTATTTT | CASSRQGSGDTQYF | TRBD1 | TRBJ2-3 | TRBV10-1 | .
TGTGCCAGCAGACCGGGGGGCAACAATGAGCAGTTCTTC | CASRPGGNNEQFF | . | TRBJ2-1 | TRBV27 | .
TGTGCCATCACCGCCGCAGGGTACGGAAACACCATATATTTT | CAITAAGYGNTIYF | . | TRBJ1-3 | TRBV10-3 | .
TGTGCCAGTGGCCCGCCAGGGGAGAATGAAAAACTGTTTTTT | CASGPPGENEKLFF | . | TRBJ1-4 | TRBV19 | .
TGCGCCAGCAGCTTCGAATCAGGGGGCGGCGGCACCTTC | CASSFESGGGGTF | TRBD1 | TRBJ1-2 | TRBV5-1 | .
TGCGCCAGCAGCTTTTCAGGACTAGCGGGGTTGGATGAGCAGTTCTTC | CASSFSGLAGLDEQFF | TRBD2 | TRBJ2-1 | TRBV5-1 | .
TGTGCCAGCAAGACCGGGACAGCCCCAAACGAGCAGTACTTC | CASKTGTAPNEQYF | TRBD1 | TRBJ2-7 | TRBV7-8 | .
TGTGCCAGCAGTCAGCTAGCGGGAGGGCATTCAGGCTACTACGAGCAGTACTTC | CASSQLAGGHSGYYEQYF | TRBD2 | TRBJ2-7 | TRBV28 | .
TGTGCCAGCAACTTAAGACAAGCCTACGAGCAGTACTTC | CASNLRQAYEQYF | . | TRBJ2-7 | TRBV7-8 | few
TGCAGCGTCCGGACAGGGGGAAACACTGAAGCTTTCTTT | CSVRTGGNTEAFF | TRBD1 | TRBJ1-1 | TRBV29-1 | .
TGTGCCAGCAGGCTTCAACAGGGGGCCTCCTACGAGCAGTACTTC | CASRLQQGASYEQYF | TRBD1 | TRBJ2-7 | TRBV28 | few
TGTGCCAGCAGCTCGGACAGGGGATGGGGGGATACGCAGTATTTT | CASSSDRGWGDTQYF | TRBD1 | TRBJ2-3 | TRBV7-2 | .
TGCGCCAGCAGCCGCGCCCACTCCCAAGCGGGGGGCTTAAACAATGAGCAGTTCTTC | CASSRAHSQAGGLNNEQFF | TRBD2 | TRBJ2-1 | TRBV4-1 | .
TGTGCCAGCAGTTCGGCAGGGGGCGTGATTGGCTACACCTTC | CASSSAGGVIGYTF | TRBD1 | TRBJ1-2 | TRBV27 | .
TGTGCCAGCTCGGGGACAGACCAAGAGACCCAGTACTTC | CASSGTDQETQYF | TRBD1 | TRBJ2-5 | TRBV18 | .